These 19 T cell receptor beta chains were all obtained from the same sample, sequenced in a study of blood T cell repertoires in COVID-19. Clones were sequenced by immunoSEQ multiplex PCR, and TCRdb holds only the in-frame ones, with some missing. The sample carries approximately 11,000 clones, about four fifths recorded once. The sample taken for sequencing was peripheral blood. These receptors all stem from a woman aged 60-75 years with acute or convalescent COVID-19.

The chain combines TRBV25-1 with TRBJ1-1; 9 bases match TRBD1. Germline V CDR1 and CDR2: MGHDK, SYGVNS. V dropped 10 bases and J dropped 10; count of bases not matched to a gene: 10. The CDR3 length is 12 residues. The CDR3 DNA is TGTGCCACCCGAACAGGGGGCGCGGGAGCTTTCTTT. Translating gives CATRTGGAGAFF.

The V call is TRBV7-3, the J call TRBJ2-1; 7 bases align to TRBD2. The CDR3 is 21 amino acids. V lost 5 bases to trimming and J lost 0 bases; unmatched junction nucleotides: 22. CDR1 is SGHTA and CDR2 is FQGTGA in the germline V gene. The CDR3 DNA is TGTGCCAGCAGCCACCGTTGGGACTCGATTCGACTAGCCTTCTCCTACAATGAGCAGTTCTTC. It is translated as CASSHRWDSIRLAFSYNEQFF.

This clone was observed a single time. The J gene is TRBJ2-1, the V gene TRBV5-1; TRBD2 is a possible D gene (6 bases). The germline V gene has CDR1 SGHRS and CDR2 YFSETQ. This CDR3 region has 15 residues. The V end lost 0 bases, the J end lost 7 bases, and 14 bases lay between the germline ends. The CDR3 DNA reads as TGCGCCAGCAGCTTGGTTCCGGGAGCTTATAATGAGCAGTTCTTC. It is translated as CASSLVPGAYNEQFF.

The chain couples TRBV18 to TRBJ1-2; weak D call: TRBD1 (5 bases). The CDR3 is 16 residues long. Between the trimmed V and J ends, which lost 3 bases and 3 bases, there was a span of 17 bases. CDR1 is KGHSH, CDR2 LQKENI, per germline. The CDR3 bases are TGTGCCAGCTCACCCGTTAGTTTTGGGGCAGACTATGGCTACACCTTC. As protein: CASSPVSFGADYGYTF. Full variable domain (remainder filled in from reference TRBV18 and TRBJ1-2): NAGVMQNPRHLVRRRGQEARLRCSPMKGHSHVYWYRQLPEEGLKFMVYLQKENIIDESGMPKERFSAEFPKEGPSILRIQQVVRGDSAAYFCASSPVSFGADYGYTFGSGTRLTVV.

The chain combines TRBV6-1 with TRBJ1-2, with 12 bases identical to TRBD1. Germline-derived CDR1 and CDR2 are MNHNS and SASEGT. V gave up 2 bases and J gave up 7 bases; unmatched junction bases: 8. This CDR3 region has 16 residues. The CDR3 DNA sequence: TGTGCCAGCAGTGAACCCCCGGGACAGGGGGCATCTGGCTACACCTTC. Its translation: CASSEPPGQGASGYTF.

The chain combines TRBV3-1 (or the pseudogene TRBV3-2) with TRBJ1-1; D gene uncertain. There are 17 residues in the CDR3. CDR1 and CDR2 from the germline V gene are LGHDT and YNNKEL (reference sequence). Trimming removed 1 base at V and 1 base at J, with 16 bases between. CDR3 sequence (DNA): TGTGCCAGCAGCCAAGTCTTCCAGCTAGAGAGGAACACTGAAGCTTTCTTT. Protein product: CASSQVFQLERNTEAFF.

This clone was observed a few times. The CDR3 region is CASSQANQPQHF. The CDR3 DNA follows: TGTGCCAGCAGCCAAGCTAATCAGCCCCAGCATTTT. The chain is built from TRBV3-1 (or the pseudogene TRBV3-2) and TRBJ1-5; no definite D call. Germline loops: CDR1 LGHDT, CDR2 YNNKEL (reference sequence). This CDR3 has 12 residues. V was pared by 1 base and J by 4 bases, with 2 bases between.

The chain employs TRBV4-1 and TRBJ2-1, with 9 nucleotides matching TRBD1. Germline CDR1 MGHRA, CDR2 YSYEKL. The CDR3 extends over 14 amino acids. Losses at the gene ends were 2 bases for V and 8 bases for J; bases not matched to a gene: 4. The CDR3 nucleotides read TGCGCCAGCAGCCAAACCTGGACAGGGGATGAGCAGTTCTTC. The encoded protein is CASSQTWTGDEQFF.

This clone was observed a single time. The chain uses TRBV11-2 and TRBJ2-3; 7 nucleotides line up with TRBD1. The J segment lost 0 bases and the V segment lost 5 bases, leaving 8 bases of the junction unmatched. The CDR3 has 16 amino acids. Germline V lookup: CDR1 SGHAT, CDR2 FQNNGV. The CDR3 protein is CASSPWGQTSTDTQYF. CDR3 DNA: TGTGCCAGCAGCCCGTGGGGACAGACTAGCACAGATACGCAGTATTTT. Looking up the rest from reference TRBV11-2 and TRBJ2-3 gives the full variable domain: EAGVAQSPRYKIIEKRQSVAFWCNPISGHATLYWYQQILGQGPKLLIQFQNNGVVDDSQLPKDRFSAERLKGVDSTLKIQPAKLEDSAVYLCASSPWGQTSTDTQYFGPGTRLTVL.

The genes are TRBV10-3 and TRBJ2-1, with TRBD1 identical over 8 bases. Germline assignment: CDR1 ENHRY and CDR2 SYGVKD. V lost 10 bases and J lost 6; bases outside the gene matches: 8. This CDR3 spans 13 amino acids. CDR3 nucleotides: TGTGCCACCGGCCTGGACAGGGCCAATGAGCAGTTCTTC. Translating gives CATGLDRANEQFF.

The chain uses TRBV19 and TRBJ2-7, with D perhaps TRBD1 (6 bases). Trimming took off 2 bases at V and 4 bases at J, with 12 bases between the two ends. CDR1 is LNHDA, CDR2 SQIVND, per germline (reference sequence). The CDR3 totals 14 residues. The CDR3 nucleotides are TGTGCCAGTAGTATAAGAGACAGGCGTTACGAGCAGTACTTC. Its translation is CASSIRDRRYEQYF.

This clone was detected only once. This sequence joins TRBV10-3 and TRBJ1-2, with TRBD1 as a possible D gene (5 bases). V was clipped by 8 bases and J by 2 bases, with 9 bases between them. The germline CDR1 and CDR2 sequences are ENHRY and SYGVKD. The CDR3 has 12 residues. CDR3 sequence: CAIQGLNYGYTF. The DNA of the CDR3 is TGTGCCATCCAGGGTCTCAACTATGGCTACACCTTC.

In the case of this clone: Mismatch with germline at one junction end may stem from a read error. This chain links TRBV5-1 with TRBJ2-7, with D perhaps TRBD2 (6 bases). The CDR3 has 15 amino acids. The germline V gene has CDR1 SGHRS and CDR2 YFSETQ. CDR3 DNA: TGCGCCAGCAGCTTGGCGCCTACTAGCTCCCACGAGCAGTACTTC. As protein: CASSLAPTSSHEQYF.

This rearrangement joins TRBV5-4 to TRBJ2-3, with 13 bases identical to TRBD2. J lost 0 bases, V lost 3 bases, and 13 bases had no gene match. The CDR3 is 20 residues long. Germline V gives CDR1 SGHNT, CDR2 YYREEE (reference sequence). The CDR3 DNA sequence: TGTGCCAGCAGCTCGAACCGGGGACTAGCGGGGAACCCTAGCACAGATACGCAGTATTTT. Translating gives CASSSNRGLAGNPSTDTQYF.

The genes are TRBV7-2 and TRBJ2-3; a weak D match, TRBD1 (6 bases). CDR1 SGHTA and CDR2 FQGNSA come from the germline V gene. This CDR3 is 15 amino acids long. V was clipped by 5 bases and J by 0 bases, with 12 bases between them. This chain's CDR3 is CASSLWGPSTDTQYF. In DNA form, the CDR3 reads TGTGCCAGCAGCCTTTGGGGGCCTAGCACAGATACGCAGTATTTT. Full variable domain (missing parts from reference TRBV7-2 and TRBJ2-3): GAGVSQSPSNKVTEKGKDVELRCDPISGHTALYWYRQSLGQGLEFLIYFQGNSAPDKSGLPSDRFSAERTGGSVSTLTIQRTQQEDSAVYLCASSLWGPSTDTQYFGPGTRLTVL.

This sequence joins TRBV5-6 and TRBJ2-5; tentative D call: TRBD1 (5 bases). The CDR3 is 17 amino acids. V was cut by 4 bases and J by 2 bases, with 21 bases left in between. Looked up from germline, CDR1 is SGHDT and CDR2 is YYEEEE. Written as DNA, the CDR3 is TGTGCCAGCAGCCCCCAACCAGGGATCAGTAGTCAAGAGACCCAGTACTTC. Translating gives CASSPQPGISSQETQYF.

V gene TRBV5-4 combines with J gene TRBJ2-7, with 11 bases that match TRBD2. This CDR3 is 14 amino acids long. Trimming at V came to 4 bases and at J to 4 bases, leaving 4 bases not matched to a gene. Germline-derived CDR1 and CDR2 are SGHNT and YYREEE (reference sequence). CDR3 amino acids: CASSLTSGGYEQYF. CDR3 in DNA: TGTGCCAGCAGCCTAACTAGCGGGGGTTACGAGCAGTACTTC.

J is TRBJ2-5 and V is TRBV5-4, with 9 nucleotides matching TRBD1. The CDR3 loop spans 18 amino acids. The germline V gene encodes CDR1 SGHNT and CDR2 YYREEE (reference sequence). With 1 base clipped from V and 5 bases from J, the junction kept 15 bases outside the gene matches. The CDR3 region is CASSLLSAGTGWGETQYF. The CDR3 coding sequence is TGTGCCAGCAGCTTGCTTTCTGCGGGGACAGGGTGGGGGGAGACCCAGTACTTC.

In this sample, this clone turned up a few times. The chain recombines TRBV6-5 with TRBJ2-1; 9 bases map to TRBD2. Germline assignment: CDR1 MNHEY and CDR2 SVGAGI. Trimming took 4 bases from V and 7 from J; bases not matched to a gene: 11. The CDR3 totals 16 residues. The CDR3 protein is CASSSPGRGGGNEQFF. DNA for the CDR3: TGTGCCAGCAGTTCACCCGGGCGGGGGGGCGGTAATGAGCAGTTCTTC.